This T cell receptor beta chain was captured in a study of T cell repertoires in aging, cancer and after chemotherapy (dated by TCRdb to about 2019). A note on the overall study: The donors fell into six age groups ranging from 30 or younger to 70 or older, and each group had at least three individuals. In total, the full dataset held millions of TCR reads. Peripheral blood TCR beta repertoires from healthy donors and cancer patients were profiled to examine immunoaging and T cell reconstitution after chemotherapy. The cohort comprised 200 to 250 cancer patients, approximately 90 with hematological and some 120 with solid cancers, plus 95 healthy donors as a reference group. Paired pre- and post-chemotherapy samples in the solid tumor group came from brain tumor (glioblastoma) patients receiving temozolomide-based therapy. The paper's findings and limits, for the study overall: It was noted by the authors that conclusions about immunological memory after chemotherapy cannot be drawn from the repertoire data. Declining TCR diversity with age in healthy donors was mainly explained by loss of richness; in cancer patients, loss of evenness also contributed. Significantly lower blood TCR diversity and higher clonality were observed in untreated patients with hematological or solid cancers than in age-matched healthy donors. In both cancer cohorts, median generation probability rose over the chemotherapy interval, which suggests that the repertoire was reconstituted through rebound thymic output.

The germline V gene provides CDR1 SGHRS and CDR2 YFSETQ. The junction shows trimming of 5 bases on V and 0 bases on J, plus 10 bases between the germline ends. The CDR3 runs 14 amino acids, cysteine and phenylalanine included. Only the CDR3 portion is preserved as DNA: 42 bases, with reading frame beginning at the first base. Using a mixed TRB-A/B primer pool, multiplex touch-down PCR amplified rearranged TRB sequences covering the V, D and J segments. Illumina adapters and sample indices were attached to the amplicons in two consecutive PCR reactions using Phusion HS II polymerase. The amplicons were purified from gel with the NucleoSpin Gel and PCR Clean-up kit and then assessed with Qubit and an Agilent 2100 Bioanalyzer. The libraries were sequenced on an Illumina MiSeq with 600-cycle, single-indexed, paired-end runs. Under the source paper's analysis protocol: Processing of the TRB sequences was carried out with MiXCR versions 2.12 and 3.0.5. Each unique CDR3 nucleotide sequence was treated as one clone, and only productive sequences with two or more reads were kept. Shannon diversity, evenness, clonality (one minus evenness), and alpha-parameterized diversity profiles from alpha 0 to 5 were included as repertoire metrics. The IGoR algorithm was used to calculate generation probabilities for clones in the paired samples taken before and after chemotherapy. TCRdb ran its own pipeline on the public reads, namely fastp trimming at Q25 and MiXCR clone calling, and kept in-frame beta chains. Rows are unified per CDR3 protein, each entry keeping the most common DNA and genes. TCRdb, rather than the study authors, made the V and J calls. This sample gives some 1,200 distinct CDR3 sequences in total; roughly 26% of them show up just once. The top ten clonotypes cover around 14% of the sample.

As for this clonotype: Its antigen has not been determined. No much larger clone exists at a distance of one base, and base qualities are not known.

TCR beta rearrangements were amplified from genomic DNA extracted from peripheral blood rather than from sorted cells or RNA. This sequence originates from a human donor with a solid tumor. The sequenced material came from blood. The chain uses TRBV5-1 and TRBJ2-3; TRBD2 could be the D gene, as 6 bases match. CDR3 reads: CASSRGTSTDTQYF. The nucleotide sequence is given as TGCGCCAGCAGTCGGGGGACTAGCACAGATACGCAGTATTTT.